Described below is a single T cell receptor beta chain sequence and its context. Here immunoSEQ multiplex PCR was the method, and the copy in TCRdb shows in-frame clones only, minus some. The table lists approximately 130,000 clones, roughly 90% of them singletons, with 4% to 5% in the top ten. The data derive from a study of T cell responses to AZD1222 COVID-19 vaccine. Trimming cost V 4 bases and J 4 bases, with 19 bases left between them. The germline CDR1 and CDR2 sequences are SEHNR and FQNEAQ (reference sequence). This CDR3 spans 16 amino acids. This receptor was identified in an adult who received the MenACWY meningococcal vaccine as a control. Sequencing used peripheral blood, obtained 28 days after the second dose of the MenACWY control vaccine. The gene calls are TRBV7-9 and TRBJ1-2, with a weak D call TRBD1 (5 bases). This CDR3 is CASSSWDGVNFYGYTF. Here the CDR3 DNA reads TGTGCCAGCAGCTCCTGGGACGGTGTCAACTTCTATGGCTACACCTTC.